A selection of T cell receptor beta chains follows, all from one sample in a study of cytomegalovirus exposure and HLA in healthy donors. Method: immunoSEQ multiplex PCR; TCRdb's copy keeps in-frame clones and lacks some. Here the sample table reports about 140,000 clones. Source material: PBMCs. These receptors all come from a man between 35 and 55 years old in good health and CMV-seronegative. Each CDR3 is given with its conserved first and last residue. The D gene is left open where the match is weak.

D gene: NA; V gene: TRBV7-9; J gene: TRBJ2-7; CDR3 protein: CASSLVRMDEQYF; CDR3 DNA: TGTGCCAGCAGCTTAGTGCGAATGGACGAGCAGTACTTC
D gene: TRBD2; V gene: TRBV19; J gene: TRBJ2-1; CDR3 protein: CASSIVASGHNEQFF; CDR3 DNA: TGTGCCAGTAGTATAGTAGCTAGCGGGCACAATGAGCAGTTCTTC
D gene: NA; V gene: TRBV2; J gene: TRBJ1-2; CDR3 protein: CASSEQDRGYGYTF; CDR3 DNA: TGTGCCAGCAGTGAACAGGACAGAGGATATGGCTACACCTTC
D gene: TRBD1; V gene: TRBV29-1; J gene: TRBJ2-7; CDR3 protein: CSVAQGGNEQYF; CDR3 DNA: TGCAGCGTTGCACAGGGGGGCAACGAGCAGTACTTC
D gene: NA; V gene: TRBV5-4; J gene: TRBJ2-4; CDR3 protein: CASSLGGRPLQYF; CDR3 DNA: TGTGCCAGCAGCTTGGGCGGAAGGCCTCTTCAGTACTTC
D gene: TRBD2; V gene: TRBV6-6; J gene: TRBJ2-2; CDR3 protein: CASSFLAGGVLGELFF; CDR3 DNA: TGTGCCAGCAGTTTCCTCGCGGGGGGCGTCTTGGGGGAGCTGTTTTTT
D gene: NA; V gene: TRBV7-9; J gene: TRBJ2-7; CDR3 protein: CASSLAGTGRFYEQYF; CDR3 DNA: TGTGCCAGCAGCTTAGCGGGCACAGGCAGATTCTACGAGCAGTACTTC
D gene: NA; V gene: TRBV19; J gene: TRBJ1-1; CDR3 protein: CASSIPTLLYGTEAFF; CDR3 DNA: TGTGCCAGTAGTATCCCCACTCTACTATACGGGACTGAAGCTTTCTTT
D gene: TRBD2; V gene: TRBV9; J gene: TRBJ2-5; CDR3 protein: CASSEGISGGVETQYF; CDR3 DNA: TGTGCCAGCTCCGAAGGGATTAGCGGGGGTGTCGAGACCCAGTACTTC
D gene: NA; V gene: TRBV27; J gene: TRBJ1-4; CDR3 protein: CASSATRNEKLFF; CDR3 DNA: TGTGCCAGCAGTGCGACAAGGAATGAAAAACTGTTTTTT
D gene: NA; V gene: TRBV29-1; J gene: TRBJ1-5; CDR3 protein: CSVVDIGNQPQHF; CDR3 DNA: TGCAGCGTTGTCGACATAGGCAATCAGCCCCAGCATTTT
D gene: TRBD1; V gene: TRBV4-2; J gene: TRBJ2-7; CDR3 protein: CASSPGQGTAQYF; CDR3 DNA: TGTGCCAGCAGCCCTGGACAGGGAACCGCGCAGTACTTC
D gene: NA; V gene: TRBV6-5; J gene: TRBJ1-2; CDR3 protein: CASSYSTGGYYGYTF; CDR3 DNA: TGTGCCAGCAGTTACTCGACGGGGGGATACTATGGCTACACCTTC
D gene: NA; V gene: TRBV6-6; J gene: TRBJ1-5; CDR3 protein: CASSYRGNQPQHF; CDR3 DNA: TGTGCCAGCAGTTACAGGGGGAATCAGCCCCAGCATTTT
D gene: NA; V gene: TRBV7-9; J gene: TRBJ1-3; CDR3 protein: CASSLGTNSGNTIYF; CDR3 DNA: TGTGCCAGCAGCTTAGGGACAAACTCTGGAAACACCATATATTTT
D gene: NA; V gene: TRBV5-4; J gene: TRBJ1-1; CDR3 protein: CASSPQGGGRTEAFF; CDR3 DNA: TGTGCCAGCAGTCCACAGGGCGGCGGTAGAACTGAAGCTTTCTTT